Following are 3 T cell receptor beta chains from one sample sequenced in a study of blood T cell repertoires in COVID-19. The method was immunoSEQ multiplex PCR; TCRdb's version includes in-frame clones alone and lacks a portion of them. The profile shows 540,000 or so clones, around 90% of them singletons. Material: peripheral blood. The receptors were gathered from a woman aged 50 to 65 with COVID-19, enrolled during active disease.

V is TRBV3-1 (or the pseudogene TRBV3-2) and J is TRBJ1-6; D unclear. Germline CDR1 and CDR2: LGHDT and YNNKEL (reference sequence). This CDR3 region has 12 residues. The ends were cut back, 3 bases at V and 10 bases at J, with 7 bases in the middle. CDR3 sequence (DNA): TGTGCCAGCAGCCAGCGAATGTCACCCCTCCACTTT. Its protein is CASSQRMSPLHF.

The chain couples TRBV10-1 to TRBJ2-5; tentative D call: TRBD1 (5 bases). V gave up 0 bases and J gave up 5 bases, with 13 bases separating them. Germline V gene lookup returns CDR1 WNHNN and CDR2 SYGVQD (reference sequence). This CDR3 has 15 residues. This CDR3 reads CASSESQRGRETQYF. DNA for the CDR3: TGCGCCAGCAGTGAGTCGCAAAGGGGCAGGGAGACCCAGTACTTC.

The genes are TRBV30 and TRBJ2-3, with 10 bases aligning to TRBD1. Germline CDR1 reads GTSNPN; CDR2 reads SVGIG (reference sequence). This CDR3 comprises 14 residues. As DNA, the CDR3 is TGTGCTTGGGGACAGGGGAGAATAGCAGATACGCAGTATTTT. Amino acid sequence: CAWGQGRIADTQYF.